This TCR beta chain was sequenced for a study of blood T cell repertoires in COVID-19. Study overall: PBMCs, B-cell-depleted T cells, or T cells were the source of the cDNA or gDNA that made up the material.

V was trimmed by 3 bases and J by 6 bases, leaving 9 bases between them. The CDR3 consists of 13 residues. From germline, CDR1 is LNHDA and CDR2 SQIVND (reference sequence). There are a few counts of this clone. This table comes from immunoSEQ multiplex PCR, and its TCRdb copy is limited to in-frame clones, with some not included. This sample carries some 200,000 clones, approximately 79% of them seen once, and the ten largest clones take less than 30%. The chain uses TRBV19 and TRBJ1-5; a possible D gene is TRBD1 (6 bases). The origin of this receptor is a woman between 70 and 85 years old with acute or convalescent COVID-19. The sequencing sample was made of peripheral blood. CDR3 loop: CASSIQGGQPQHF. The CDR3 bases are TGTGCCAGTAGTATTCAAGGGGGTCAGCCCCAGCATTTT.